The 18 T cell receptor beta chains below all came from one sample that was sequenced in a study of CD8 T cells in ankylosing spondylitis. TCRdb re-analysed the 5' RACE reads in MiXCR, keeping a single row per CDR3 protein. This table has 150,000 to 200,000 distinct CDR3 sequences, around 17% appearing once. What was sequenced was blood, either unsorted or a sorted T cell fraction (not recorded which). The receptors were sampled from a male donor with ankylosing spondylitis or in good health (not recorded which).

Comment on this clonotype: At one boundary the junction diverges from the germline segment, which might be a read error. J is TRBJ2-1 and V is TRBV29-1, with 16 bases aligning to TRBD2. Germline V gene data show CDR1 as SQVTM and CDR2 as ANQGSEA. This CDR3 spans 9 amino acids. The CDR3 region is CSLGLAGGF. CDR3 DNA sequence: TGCAGCTTGGGACTAGCGGGAGGGTTC.

This clonotype has ten or more counts. This chain links TRBV12-3 or TRBV12-4 with TRBJ1-1, with 9 bases identical to TRBD1. V dropped 6 bases and J dropped 4; count of bases not matched to a gene: 6. CDR3 length: 14 residues. In DNA form, the CDR3 reads TGTGCCAGCAGCAAACAGGGGGCCGGCACTGAAGCTTTCTTT. Amino acids: CASSKQGAGTEAFF.

The genes are TRBV6-1 and TRBJ2-1; 8 nucleotides agree with TRBD2. The germline V gene has CDR1 MNHNS and CDR2 SASEGT. This CDR3 is built from 14 residues. V was clipped by 10 bases and J by 0 bases; unmatched bases: 5. CDR3 DNA: TGTGCCACCATAACTAGCGGCTCCTACAATGAGCAGTTCTTC. Encoded protein: CATITSGSYNEQFF.

A remark on this clonotype: A much larger clone lies one base from this, so it may be a read error. Without the conserved terminal phenylalanine or tryptophan, this CDR3 likely stems from a read error. J is TRBJ2-2 and V is TRBV29-1, with 7 bases lining up with TRBD2. CDR3 length equals 13 residues. J lost 5 bases, V lost 6 bases, and 6 bases had no gene match. Germline assignment: CDR1 SQVTM and CDR2 ANQGSEA. The CDR3 DNA is TGCAGCGTGGGAGGGGCAGAGACCGGGGAGCTGTTTATT. Residues: CSVGGAETGELFI.

The V and J genes are TRBV3-1 and TRBJ2-1; TRBD2 matches 9 bases. Germline V gives CDR1 LGHDT, CDR2 YNNKEL (reference sequence). V dropped 4 bases and J dropped 0; count of bases not matched to a gene: 10. The length of the CDR3 is 18 residues. CDR3 coding DNA: TGTGCCAGCAGCCCCGTGACTAGCGGAGTGAGCTCCTACAATGAGCAGTTCTTC. Translation gives CASSPVTSGVSSYNEQFF.

Note on this clonotype: This could be a read error, since a much larger clone is one nucleotide away. The chain links TRBV20-1 to TRBJ2-7; D tentatively reads TRBD1 or TRBD2 (6 bases each). This CDR3 has 13 amino acids. V lost 4 bases, J lost 2 bases, and 12 bases lay in between. CDR1 is DFQATT and CDR2 is SNEGSKA in the germline V gene (reference sequence). CDR3 bases: TGCAGTGCTAAGGGGGGCTATCCCTACGAGCAGTACTTC. Encoded protein: CSAKGGYPYEQYF.

This clonotype has only a few counts. V and J are TRBV3-1 and TRBJ2-7, with D maybe TRBD1 (5 bases). The CDR3 loop spans 12 amino acids. Germline V gene lookup returns CDR1 LGHDT and CDR2 YNNKEL (reference sequence). The V gene lost 1 base and the J gene lost 6 bases, with 7 bases spanning the gap. This CDR3 reads CASSQVTGEQYF. The CDR3 DNA reads as TGTGCCAGCAGCCAAGTTACAGGCGAGCAGTACTTC.

The rearrangement joins TRBV20-1 to TRBJ2-2, with D perhaps TRBD1 (6 bases). This CDR3 is built from 13 residues. Trimming left V 3 bases short and J 15 bases short, with 20 bases between. Germline CDR1 is DFQATT and CDR2 is SNEGSKA (reference sequence). CDR3 coding DNA: TGCAGTGCTAGTCACCGGGACAACTCGAGATTGTTTTTT. Translating it yields CSASHRDNSRLFF.

This clonotype was counted many times. This chain links TRBV12-3 or TRBV12-4 with TRBJ1-2; D perhaps matches TRBD1 (5 bases). There are 13 residues in the CDR3. Between the trimmed V and J ends, which lost 2 bases and 7 bases, there was a span of 11 bases. CDR3 region: CASSLTQGPGYTF. CDR3 DNA: TGTGCCAGCAGTTTAACGCAGGGTCCTGGCTACACCTTC.

This chain links TRBV5-1 with TRBJ1-5; D not certain. CDR3 length: 15 amino acids. Germline loops: CDR1 SGHRS, CDR2 YFSETQ. V lost 0 bases and J lost 1, with 8 bases in between. The CDR3 sequence: CASSLEGISNQPQHF. In DNA, the CDR3 is TGCGCCAGCAGCTTGGAAGGGATCAGCAATCAGCCCCAGCATTTT.

This clonotype was recorded at least ten times. The V and J genes are TRBV3-1 and TRBJ1-5; no firm D call. Germline lookup yields CDR1 LGHDT and CDR2 YNNKEL (reference sequence). V dropped 1 base and J dropped 2 bases, with 3 bases sitting between them. The CDR3 sequence is 13 residues long. The CDR3 here is CASSQARNQPQHF. CDR3 coding DNA: TGTGCCAGCAGCCAAGCCCGCAATCAGCCCCAGCATTTT. The full variable domain, rest sourced from reference TRBV3-1 and TRBJ1-5, is DTAVSQTPKYLVTQMGNDKSIKCEQNLGHDTMYWYKQDSKKFLKIMFSYNNKELIINETVPNRFSPKSPDKAHLNLHINSLELGDSAVYFCASSQARNQPQHFGDGTRLSIL.

This clonotype was observed a few times. The rearrangement links TRBV5-4 to TRBJ2-5; 8 bases match TRBD1. CDR3 size: 14 residues. Germline CDR1 and CDR2: SGHNT and YYREEE (reference sequence). J lost 1 base, V lost 4 bases, and 3 bases had no gene match. CDR3 DNA sequence: TGTGCCAGCAGCCCGGGACAGGCCCAAGAGACCCAGTACTTC. Its protein is CASSPGQAQETQYF.

This clonotype was recorded at least ten times. V usage is TRBV6-1 and J usage is TRBJ2-7; D not certain. Germline V gene data show CDR1 as MNHNS and CDR2 as SASEGT. Trimming removed 7 bases from V and 7 bases from J, with 20 bases in between. The CDR3 extends over 14 amino acids. The CDR3 coding sequence is TGTGCCAGCATGCTAGAGATGGGTCTCGGGGAGCAGTACTTC. Protein product: CASMLEMGLGEQYF.

This clonotype has at least ten counts. The chain combines TRBV29-1 with TRBJ2-7, with a tentative D call TRBD1 (5 bases). Germline loops: CDR1 SQVTM, CDR2 ANQGSEA. CDR3 length equals 12 residues. With 3 bases removed from V and 1 base from J, the gap between germline ends came to 7 bases. CDR3 region: CSVDQGSYEQYF. The CDR3 region has the DNA TGCAGCGTTGATCAGGGTTCCTACGAGCAGTACTTC.

DNA for the CDR3: TGTGCCAGCAGTGAAAGGCAGGGAGGCTCTCGGAATGAGCAGTTCTTC. This translates into CASSERQGGSRNEQFF. J is TRBJ2-1 and V is TRBV2, with a possible D match to TRBD2 (6 bases). The CDR3 consists of 16 residues. The V end lost 2 bases, the J end lost 7 bases, and 18 bases lay between the germline ends. The germline CDR1 and CDR2 sequences are SNHLY and FYNNEI.

The chain uses TRBV3-1 and TRBJ2-7; TRBD1 matches at 11 bases. V dropped 7 bases and J dropped 3; count of bases not matched to a gene: 8. The CDR3 spans 15 residues. The germline CDR1 and CDR2 sequences are LGHDT and YNNKEL (reference sequence). This chain's CDR3 is CASTPGTGGFYEQYF. CDR3 coding DNA: TGTGCCAGCACCCCCGGGACAGGGGGTTTCTACGAGCAGTACTTC.

This clonotype was recorded a few times. The chain has TRBV2 and TRBJ1-5; D unclear. V was cut by 6 bases and J by 3 bases, with 9 bases left in between. The CDR3 length is 13 residues. Germline V gene data show CDR1 as SNHLY and CDR2 as FYNNEI. This CDR3 reads CASSGRVNQPQHF. For the CDR3, the DNA is TGTGCCAGCAGCGGGCGGGTCAATCAGCCCCAGCATTTT.

This clonotype has at least ten counts. The chain recombines TRBV28 with TRBJ2-3, with 7 bases identical to TRBD1. Germline loops: CDR1 MDHEN, CDR2 SYDVKM. This CDR3 comprises 13 residues. Trimming cost V 8 bases and J 3 bases; bases outside gene matches: 5. CDR3 DNA sequence: TGTGCCAGCCGCGAACAGGGGACAGATACGCAGTATTTT. This encodes CASREQGTDTQYF.